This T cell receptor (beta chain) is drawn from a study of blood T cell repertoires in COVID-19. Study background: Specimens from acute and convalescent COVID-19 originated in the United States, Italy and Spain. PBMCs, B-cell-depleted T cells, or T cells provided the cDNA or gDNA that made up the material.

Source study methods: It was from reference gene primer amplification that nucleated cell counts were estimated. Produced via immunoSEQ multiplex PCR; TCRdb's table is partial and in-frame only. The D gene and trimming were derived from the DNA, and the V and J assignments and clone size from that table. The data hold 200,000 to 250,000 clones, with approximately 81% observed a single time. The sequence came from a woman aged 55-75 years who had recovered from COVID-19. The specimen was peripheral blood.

CDR3: CASSYLRHNEQFF. CDR3 nucleotides: TGTGCCAGCAGTTACTTGCGCCACAATGAGCAGTTCTTC. The rearrangement joins TRBV6-2 or TRBV6-3 to TRBJ2-1; D gene unclear. Germline-derived CDR1 and CDR2 are MNHEY and SVGEGT. The V and J ends lost 1 base and 5 bases respectively, with 6 bases between them. CDR3 length: 13 residues.